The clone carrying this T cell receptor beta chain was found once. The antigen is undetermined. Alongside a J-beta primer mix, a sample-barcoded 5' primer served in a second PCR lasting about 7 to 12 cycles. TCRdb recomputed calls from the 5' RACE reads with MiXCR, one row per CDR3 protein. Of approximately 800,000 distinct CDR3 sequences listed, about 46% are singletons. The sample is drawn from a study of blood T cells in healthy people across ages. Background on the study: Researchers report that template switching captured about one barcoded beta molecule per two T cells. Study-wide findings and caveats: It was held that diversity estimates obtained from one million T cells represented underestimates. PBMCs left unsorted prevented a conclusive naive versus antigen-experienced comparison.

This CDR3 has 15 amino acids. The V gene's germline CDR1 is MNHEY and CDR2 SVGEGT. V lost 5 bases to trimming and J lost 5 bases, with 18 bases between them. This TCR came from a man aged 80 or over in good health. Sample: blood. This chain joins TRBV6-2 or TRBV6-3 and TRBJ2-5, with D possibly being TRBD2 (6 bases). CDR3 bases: TGTGCCAGCAGTCGACATGAAGCTGGGAGGGAGACCCAGTACTTC. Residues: CASSRHEAGRETQYF.